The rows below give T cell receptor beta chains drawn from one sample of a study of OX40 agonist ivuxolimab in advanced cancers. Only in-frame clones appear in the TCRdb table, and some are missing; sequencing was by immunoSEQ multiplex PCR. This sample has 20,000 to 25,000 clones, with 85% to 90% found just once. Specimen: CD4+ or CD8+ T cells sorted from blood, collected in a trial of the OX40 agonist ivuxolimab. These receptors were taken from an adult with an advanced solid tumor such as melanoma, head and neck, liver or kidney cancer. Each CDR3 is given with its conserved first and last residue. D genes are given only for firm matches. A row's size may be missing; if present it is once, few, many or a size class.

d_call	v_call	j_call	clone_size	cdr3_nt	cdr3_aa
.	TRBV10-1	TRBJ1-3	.	TGCGCCAGCAGTTTGGACAGCTCTGGAAACACCATATATTTT	CASSLDSSGNTIYF
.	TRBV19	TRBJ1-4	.	TGTGCCAGTAGCCAGTACGGCCCTGCTGCAACTAATGAAAAACTGTTTTTT	CASSQYGPAATNEKLFF
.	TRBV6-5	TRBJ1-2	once	TGTGCCAGCAGTCCTCACAGGGATTCTTCCTATGGCTACACCTTC	CASSPHRDSSYGYTF
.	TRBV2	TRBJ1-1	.	TGTGCCAACGACGAGGGGGGTTTTCCCAACACTGAAGCTTTCTTT	CANDEGGFPNTEAFF
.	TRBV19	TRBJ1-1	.	TGTGCCAGTAGAGACGCGCCGGGGCTCGGAAGTGAAGCTTTCTTT	CASRDAPGLGSEAFF
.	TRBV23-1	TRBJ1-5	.	TGCGCCAGCAGTCAATCCCGAGGGGGGGTAGCTCAGCCCCAGCATTTT	CASSQSRGGVAQPQHF
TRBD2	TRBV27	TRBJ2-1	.	TGTGCCAGCAGTTTATATCTTCGGGGGGGAGGTGGAAATGAGCAGTTCTTC	CASSLYLRGGGGNEQFF
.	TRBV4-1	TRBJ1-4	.	TGCGCCAGCAGCCCCCGGGAGAACGCGTATGAAAAACTGTTTTTT	CASSPRENAYEKLFF
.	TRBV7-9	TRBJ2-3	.	TGTGCCAGCAGCTTAGAACAAATCCCTAGCACAGATACGCAGTATTTT	CASSLEQIPSTDTQYF
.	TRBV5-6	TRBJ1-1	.	TGTGCCAGCACCACTTGGACCGGGGAGAACACTGAAGCTTTCTTT	CASTTWTGENTEAFF
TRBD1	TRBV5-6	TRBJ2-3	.	TGTGCCAGCAGCCCGTCCGGGACAGGGGGACTAGATACGCAGTATTTT	CASSPSGTGGLDTQYF
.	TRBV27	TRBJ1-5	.	TGTGCCAGCAGTTTATCGGCCGGGAGCAATCAGCCCCAGCATTTT	CASSLSAGSNQPQHF